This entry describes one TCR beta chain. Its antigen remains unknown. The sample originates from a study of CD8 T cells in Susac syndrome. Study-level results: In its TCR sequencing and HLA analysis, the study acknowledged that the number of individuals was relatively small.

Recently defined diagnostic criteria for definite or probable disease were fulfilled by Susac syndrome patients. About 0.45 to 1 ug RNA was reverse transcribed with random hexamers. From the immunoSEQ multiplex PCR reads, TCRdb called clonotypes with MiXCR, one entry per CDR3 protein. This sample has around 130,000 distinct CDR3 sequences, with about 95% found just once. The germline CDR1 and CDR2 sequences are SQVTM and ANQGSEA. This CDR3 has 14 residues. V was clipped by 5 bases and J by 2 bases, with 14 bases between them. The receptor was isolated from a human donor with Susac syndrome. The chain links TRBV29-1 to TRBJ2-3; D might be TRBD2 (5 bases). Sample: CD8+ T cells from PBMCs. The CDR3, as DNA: TGCAGCGTTTCGGAGGAAGCCCCCACAGATACGCAGTATTTT. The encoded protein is CSVSEEAPTDTQYF.